This TCR beta chain was sequenced in a study of blood T cell repertoires in COVID-19. Clones were read by immunoSEQ multiplex PCR, and TCRdb kept only the in-frame ones, dropping some. The sample lists approximately 71,000 clones, approximately 90% occurring once. Germline-derived CDR1 and CDR2 are MNHEY and SVGEGT. This CDR3 spans 15 amino acids. With V trimmed by 4 bases and J by 2 bases, 4 bases remained unmatched. The receptor comes from a woman aged 18-35 years with acute or convalescent COVID-19. Sequenced material: peripheral blood. This chain connects TRBV6-2 or TRBV6-3 to TRBJ2-7, with 11 bases matching TRBD1. DNA of the CDR3: TGTGCCAGCAGTTTCTCGGACAGGGGGCCCTACGAGCAGTACTTC. Amino acid sequence: CASSFSDRGPYEQYF.